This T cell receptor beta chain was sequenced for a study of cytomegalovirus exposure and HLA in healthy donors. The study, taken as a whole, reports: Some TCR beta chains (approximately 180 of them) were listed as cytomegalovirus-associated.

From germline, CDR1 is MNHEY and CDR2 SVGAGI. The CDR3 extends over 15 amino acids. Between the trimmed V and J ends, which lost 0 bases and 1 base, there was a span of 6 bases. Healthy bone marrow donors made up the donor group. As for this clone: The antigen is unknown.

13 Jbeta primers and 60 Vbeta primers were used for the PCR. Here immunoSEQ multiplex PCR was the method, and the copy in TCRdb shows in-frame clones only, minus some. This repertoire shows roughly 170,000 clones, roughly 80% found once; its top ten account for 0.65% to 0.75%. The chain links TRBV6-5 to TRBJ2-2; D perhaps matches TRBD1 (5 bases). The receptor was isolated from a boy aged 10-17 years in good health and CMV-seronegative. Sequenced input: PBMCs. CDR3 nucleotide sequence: TGTGCCAGCAGTTACTCGACAGAGAACACCGGGGAGCTGTTTTTT. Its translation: CASSYSTENTGELFF.